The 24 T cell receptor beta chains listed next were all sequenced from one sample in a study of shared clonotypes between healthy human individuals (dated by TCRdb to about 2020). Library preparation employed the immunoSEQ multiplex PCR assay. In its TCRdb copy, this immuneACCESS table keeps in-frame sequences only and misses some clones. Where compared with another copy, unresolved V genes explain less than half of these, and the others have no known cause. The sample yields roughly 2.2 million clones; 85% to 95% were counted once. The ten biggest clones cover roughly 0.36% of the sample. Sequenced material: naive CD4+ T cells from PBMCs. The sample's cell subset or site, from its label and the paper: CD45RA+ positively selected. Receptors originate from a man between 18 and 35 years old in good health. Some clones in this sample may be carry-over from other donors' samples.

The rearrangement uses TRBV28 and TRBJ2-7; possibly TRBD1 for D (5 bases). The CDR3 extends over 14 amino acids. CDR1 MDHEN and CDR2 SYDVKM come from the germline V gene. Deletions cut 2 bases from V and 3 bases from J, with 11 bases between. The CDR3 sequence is CASSLQGNYYEQYF. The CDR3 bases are TGTGCCAGCAGTTTACAGGGAAACTACTACGAGCAGTACTTC. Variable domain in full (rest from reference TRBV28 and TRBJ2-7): DVKVTQSSRYLVKRTGEKVFLECVQDMDHENMFWYRQDPGLGLRLIYFSYDVKMKEKGDIPEGYSVSREKKERFSLILESASTNQTSMYLCASSLQGNYYEQYFGPGTRLTVT.

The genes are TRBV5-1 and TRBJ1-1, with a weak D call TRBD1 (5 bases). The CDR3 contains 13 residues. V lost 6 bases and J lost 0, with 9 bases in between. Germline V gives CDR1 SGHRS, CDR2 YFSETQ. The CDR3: CASTGTLNTEAFF. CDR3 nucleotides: TGCGCCAGCACCGGGACGCTGAACACTGAAGCTTTCTTT.

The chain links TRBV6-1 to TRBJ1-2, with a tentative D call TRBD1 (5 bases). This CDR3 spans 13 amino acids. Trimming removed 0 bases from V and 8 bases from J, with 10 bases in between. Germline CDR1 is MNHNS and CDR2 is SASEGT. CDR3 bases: TGTGCCAGCAGTGAAGCACAGGTCTACGGCTACACCTTC. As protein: CASSEAQVYGYTF.

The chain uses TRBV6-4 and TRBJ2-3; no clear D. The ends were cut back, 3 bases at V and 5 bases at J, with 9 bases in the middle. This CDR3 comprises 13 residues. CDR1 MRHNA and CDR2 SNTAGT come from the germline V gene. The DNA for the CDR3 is TGTGCCAGCAGTGAAAGGGCGATAGATACGCAGTATTTT. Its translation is CASSERAIDTQYF.

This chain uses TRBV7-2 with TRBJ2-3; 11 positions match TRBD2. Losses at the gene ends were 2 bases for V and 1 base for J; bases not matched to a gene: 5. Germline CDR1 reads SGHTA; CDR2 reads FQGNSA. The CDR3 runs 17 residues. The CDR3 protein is CASSLRVGLAGTDTQYF. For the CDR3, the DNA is TGTGCCAGCAGCTTAAGGGTGGGACTAGCGGGCACAGATACGCAGTATTTT.

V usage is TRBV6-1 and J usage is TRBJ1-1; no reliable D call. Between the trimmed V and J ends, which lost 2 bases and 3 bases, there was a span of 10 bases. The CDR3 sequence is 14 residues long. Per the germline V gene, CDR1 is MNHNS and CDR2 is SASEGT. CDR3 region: CASSETRQYTEAFF. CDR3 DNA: TGTGCCAGCAGTGAAACGAGGCAGTACACTGAAGCTTTCTTT.

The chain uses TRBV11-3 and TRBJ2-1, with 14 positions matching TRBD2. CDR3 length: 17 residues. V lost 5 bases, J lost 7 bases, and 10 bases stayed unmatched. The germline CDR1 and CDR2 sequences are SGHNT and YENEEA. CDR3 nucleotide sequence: TGTGCCAGCAGCCCGCCGGGACTAGCGGGAGTGGTGAATGAGCAGTTCTTC. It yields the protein CASSPPGLAGVVNEQFF. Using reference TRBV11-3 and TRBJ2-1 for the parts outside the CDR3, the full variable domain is EAGVVQSPRYKIIEKKQPVAFWCNPISGHNTLYWYLQNLGQGPELLIRYENEEAVDDSQLPKDRFSAERLKGVDSTLKIQPAELGDSAVYLCASSPPGLAGVVNEQFFGPGTRLTVL.

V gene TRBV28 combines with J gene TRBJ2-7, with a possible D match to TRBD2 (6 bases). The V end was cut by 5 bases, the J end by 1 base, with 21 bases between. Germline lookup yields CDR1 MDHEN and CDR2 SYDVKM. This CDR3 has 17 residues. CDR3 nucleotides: TGTGCCAGCAGTGGGGGGACGGACTCCCCTTTTTCCTACGAGCAGTACTTC. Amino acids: CASSGGTDSPFSYEQYF. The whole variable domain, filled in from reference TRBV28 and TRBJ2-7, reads DVKVTQSSRYLVKRTGEKVFLECVQDMDHENMFWYRQDPGLGLRLIYFSYDVKMKEKGDIPEGYSVSREKKERFSLILESASTNQTSMYLCASSGGTDSPFSYEQYFGPGTRLTVT.

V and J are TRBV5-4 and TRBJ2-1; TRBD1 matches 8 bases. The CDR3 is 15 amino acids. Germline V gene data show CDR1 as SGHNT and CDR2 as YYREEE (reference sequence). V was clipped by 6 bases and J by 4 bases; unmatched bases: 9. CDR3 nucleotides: TGTGCCAGCACCGTACCGGGACAGGCATACAATGAGCAGTTCTTC. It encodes CASTVPGQAYNEQFF.

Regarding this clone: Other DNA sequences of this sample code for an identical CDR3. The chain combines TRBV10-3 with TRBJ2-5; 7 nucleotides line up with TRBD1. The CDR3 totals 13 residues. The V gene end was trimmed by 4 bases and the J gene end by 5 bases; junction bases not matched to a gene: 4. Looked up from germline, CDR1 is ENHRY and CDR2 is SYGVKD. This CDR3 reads CAISATGLETQYF. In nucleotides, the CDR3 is TGTGCCATCAGTGCGACAGGGTTGGAGACCCAGTACTTC.

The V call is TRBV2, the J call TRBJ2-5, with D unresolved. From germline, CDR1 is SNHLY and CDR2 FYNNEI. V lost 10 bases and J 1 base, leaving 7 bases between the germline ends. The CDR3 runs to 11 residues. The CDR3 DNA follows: TGTGCCAACCAACCCCAAGAGACCCAGTACTTC. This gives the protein CANQPQETQYF.

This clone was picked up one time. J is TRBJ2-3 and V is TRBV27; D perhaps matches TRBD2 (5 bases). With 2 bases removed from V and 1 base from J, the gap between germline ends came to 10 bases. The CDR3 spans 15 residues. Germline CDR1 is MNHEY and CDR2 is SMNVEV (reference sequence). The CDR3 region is CASSLRGQRTDTQYF. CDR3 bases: TGTGCCAGCAGTTTACGAGGGCAGCGCACAGATACGCAGTATTTT.

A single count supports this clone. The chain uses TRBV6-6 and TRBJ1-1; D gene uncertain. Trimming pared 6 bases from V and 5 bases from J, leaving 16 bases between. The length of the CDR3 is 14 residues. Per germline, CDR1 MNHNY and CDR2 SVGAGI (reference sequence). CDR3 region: CASSQQLGRTEAFF. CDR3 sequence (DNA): TGTGCCAGCAGCCAACAGCTTGGGAGGACTGAAGCTTTCTTT.

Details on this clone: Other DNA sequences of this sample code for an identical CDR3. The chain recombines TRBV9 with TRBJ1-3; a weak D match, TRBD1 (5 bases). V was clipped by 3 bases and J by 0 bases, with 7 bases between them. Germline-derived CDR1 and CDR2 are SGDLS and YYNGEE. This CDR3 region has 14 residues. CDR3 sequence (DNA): TGTGCCAGCAGCGCGGGGGGCTCTGGAAACACCATATATTTT. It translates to CASSAGGSGNTIYF.

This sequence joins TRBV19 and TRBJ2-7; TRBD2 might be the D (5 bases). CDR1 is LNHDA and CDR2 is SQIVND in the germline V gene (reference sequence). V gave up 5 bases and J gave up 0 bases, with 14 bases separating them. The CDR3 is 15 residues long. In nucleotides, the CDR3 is TGTGCCAGTAGTCCCTTTGCGGGCGACTCCTACGAGCAGTACTTC. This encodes CASSPFAGDSYEQYF. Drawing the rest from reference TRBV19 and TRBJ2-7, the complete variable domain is DGGITQSPKYLFRKEGQNVTLSCEQNLNHDAMYWYRQDPGQGLRLIYYSQIVNDFQKGDIAEGYSVSREKKESFPLTVTSAQKNPTAFYLCASSPFAGDSYEQYFGPGTRLTVT.

The CDR3 coding sequence is TGTGCCTGGAGTAAGAGTAGCAATCAGCCCCAGCATTTT. Encoded protein: CAWSKSSNQPQHF. This chain links TRBV30 with TRBJ1-5; D call uncertain. The CDR3 contains 13 residues. Germline V CDR1 and CDR2: GTSNPN, SVGIG (reference sequence). Between the trimmed V and J ends, which lost 2 bases and 0 bases, there was a span of 5 bases.

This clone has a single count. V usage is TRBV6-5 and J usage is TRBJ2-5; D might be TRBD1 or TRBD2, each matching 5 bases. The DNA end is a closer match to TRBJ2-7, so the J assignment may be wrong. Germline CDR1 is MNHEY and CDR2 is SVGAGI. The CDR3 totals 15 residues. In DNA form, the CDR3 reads TGTGCCAGCAGTTACTCGGGGACCGATACCTACGAGCAGTACTTC. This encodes CASSYSGTDTYEQYF.

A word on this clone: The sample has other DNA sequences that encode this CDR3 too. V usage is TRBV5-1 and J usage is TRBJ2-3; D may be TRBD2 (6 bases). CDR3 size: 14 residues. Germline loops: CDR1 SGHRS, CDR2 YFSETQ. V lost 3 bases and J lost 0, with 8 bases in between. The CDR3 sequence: CASSWTTSTDTQYF. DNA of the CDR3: TGCGCCAGCAGCTGGACTACTAGCACAGATACGCAGTATTTT.

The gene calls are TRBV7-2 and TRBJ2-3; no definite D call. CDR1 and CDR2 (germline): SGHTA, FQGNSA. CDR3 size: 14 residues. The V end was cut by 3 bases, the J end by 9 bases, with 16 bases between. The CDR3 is CASSFAAELSTQYF. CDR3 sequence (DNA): TGTGCCAGCAGCTTTGCGGCGGAGCTCTCGACGCAGTATTTT.

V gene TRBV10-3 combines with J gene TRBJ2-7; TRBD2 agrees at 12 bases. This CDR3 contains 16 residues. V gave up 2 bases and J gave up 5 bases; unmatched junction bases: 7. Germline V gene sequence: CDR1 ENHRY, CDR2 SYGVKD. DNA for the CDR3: TGTGCCATCAGTGAGGGTCTAGCGGGAGGGGATCACGAGCAGTACTTC. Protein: CAISEGLAGGDHEQYF.

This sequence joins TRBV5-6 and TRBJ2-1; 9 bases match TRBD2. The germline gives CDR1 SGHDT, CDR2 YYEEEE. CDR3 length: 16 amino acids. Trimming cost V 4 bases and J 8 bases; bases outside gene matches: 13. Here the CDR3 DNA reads TGTGCCAGCAGCCTTGGCGGGGCTAGCGGGATTTATGAGCAGTTCTTC. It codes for CASSLGGASGIYEQFF.

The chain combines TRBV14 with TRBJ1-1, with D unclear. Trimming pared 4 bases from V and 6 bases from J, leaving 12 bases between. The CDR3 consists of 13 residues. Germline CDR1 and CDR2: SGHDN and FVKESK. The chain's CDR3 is CASSPTRISEAFF. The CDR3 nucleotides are TGTGCCAGCAGCCCCACCAGGATATCTGAAGCTTTCTTT.

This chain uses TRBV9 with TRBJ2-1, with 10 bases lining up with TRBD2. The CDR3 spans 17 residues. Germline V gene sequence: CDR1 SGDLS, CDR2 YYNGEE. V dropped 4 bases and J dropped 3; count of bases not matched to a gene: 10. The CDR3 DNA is TGTGCCAGCAGCCCTAGTCTAGCGGGAGACTACTACAATGAGCAGTTCTTC. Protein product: CASSPSLAGDYYNEQFF.

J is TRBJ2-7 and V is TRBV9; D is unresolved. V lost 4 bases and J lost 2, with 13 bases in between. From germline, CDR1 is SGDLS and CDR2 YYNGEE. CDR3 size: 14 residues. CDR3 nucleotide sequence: TGTGCCAGCAGCCCCGATTTAGCAACCTACGAGCAGTACTTC. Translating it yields CASSPDLATYEQYF.